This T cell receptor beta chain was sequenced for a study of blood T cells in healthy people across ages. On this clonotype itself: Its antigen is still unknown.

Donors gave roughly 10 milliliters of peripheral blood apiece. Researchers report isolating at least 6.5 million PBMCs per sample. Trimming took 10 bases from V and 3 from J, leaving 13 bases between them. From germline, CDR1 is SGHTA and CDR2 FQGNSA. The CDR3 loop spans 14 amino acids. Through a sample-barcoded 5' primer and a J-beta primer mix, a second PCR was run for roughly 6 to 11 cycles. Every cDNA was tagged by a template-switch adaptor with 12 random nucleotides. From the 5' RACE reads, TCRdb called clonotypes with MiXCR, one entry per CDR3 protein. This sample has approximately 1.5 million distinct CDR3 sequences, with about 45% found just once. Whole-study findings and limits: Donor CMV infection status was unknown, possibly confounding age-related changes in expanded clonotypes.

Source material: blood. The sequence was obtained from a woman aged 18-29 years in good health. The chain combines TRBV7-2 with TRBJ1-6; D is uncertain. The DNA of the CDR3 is TGTGCCACGACTTCACGGGGCTATAATTCACCCCTCCACTTT. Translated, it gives CATTSRGYNSPLHF.